This record looks at one TCR beta chain sequence and its context. The sample originates from a study of blood T cell repertoires in COVID-19. TCRdb's copy holds only in-frame clones and misses some; the assay was immunoSEQ multiplex PCR. The profile covers tens of thousands of clones, with roughly 85% appearing a single time and approximately 3.3% taken by the ten largest. V lost 1 base, J lost 5 bases, and 14 bases lay in between. The CDR3 has 16 amino acids. In germline, CDR1 is KGHDR, CDR2 SFDVKD. This clonotype was obtained from a man aged 50 to 60 with acute or convalescent COVID-19. The rearrangement uses TRBV24-1 and TRBJ2-1; D is undetermined. The sequencing sample was made of peripheral blood. CDR3 residues: CATSDLSRSHHNEQFF. The CDR3 nucleotides are TGTGCCACCAGTGATTTATCTAGAAGCCACCACAATGAGCAGTTCTTC.